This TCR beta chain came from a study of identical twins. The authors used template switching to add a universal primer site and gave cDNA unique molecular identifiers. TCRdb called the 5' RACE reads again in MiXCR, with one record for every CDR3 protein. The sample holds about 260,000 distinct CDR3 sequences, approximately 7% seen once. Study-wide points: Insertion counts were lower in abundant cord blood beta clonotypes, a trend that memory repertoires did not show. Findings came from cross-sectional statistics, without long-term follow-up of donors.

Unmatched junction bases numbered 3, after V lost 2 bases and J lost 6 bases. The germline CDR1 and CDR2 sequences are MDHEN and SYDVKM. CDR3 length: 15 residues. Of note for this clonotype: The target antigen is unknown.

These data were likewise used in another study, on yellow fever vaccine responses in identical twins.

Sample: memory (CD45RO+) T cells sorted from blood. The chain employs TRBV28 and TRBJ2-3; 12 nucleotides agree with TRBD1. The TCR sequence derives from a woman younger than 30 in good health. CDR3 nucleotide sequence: TGTGCCAGCAGTTTACCGGGACAGGGGGCGGATACGCAGTATTTT. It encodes CASSLPGQGADTQYF.